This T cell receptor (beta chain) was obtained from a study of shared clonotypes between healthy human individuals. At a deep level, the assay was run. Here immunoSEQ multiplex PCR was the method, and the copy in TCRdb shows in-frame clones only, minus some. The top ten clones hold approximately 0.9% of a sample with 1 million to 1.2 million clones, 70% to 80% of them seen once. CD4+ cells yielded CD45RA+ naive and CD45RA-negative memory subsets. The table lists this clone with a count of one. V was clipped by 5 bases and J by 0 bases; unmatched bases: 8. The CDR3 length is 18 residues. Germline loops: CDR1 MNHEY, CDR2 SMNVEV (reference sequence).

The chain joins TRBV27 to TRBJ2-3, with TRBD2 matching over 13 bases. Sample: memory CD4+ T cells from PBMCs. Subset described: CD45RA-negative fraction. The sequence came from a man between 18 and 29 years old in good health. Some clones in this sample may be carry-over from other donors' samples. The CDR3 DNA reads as TGTGCCAGCAGTCTCAGTACTAGCGGGAGGGCCAGCACAGATACGCAGTATTTT. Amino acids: CASSLSTSGRASTDTQYF.